This T cell receptor beta chain was sequenced in a study of regulatory T cells in long-lasting Graves disease. Study overall: Persistent Graves' disease denoted over 5 years of antithyroid drugs plus positive TSH receptor antibodies.

The time point: persistent/refractory GD, antithyroid drugs over 5 years with positive TRAb. PBMCs provided the RNA from which the TCR library was made. Each patient gave 7 to 9 milliliters of EDTA-anticoagulated peripheral blood. Regarding this clonotype: Its antigen is unknown.

Sequencing libraries for TCR beta were prepared with iRepertoire HTBI primers and Arm-PCR of CDR3 regions. TCRdb re-analysed the multiplex PCR reads in MiXCR, keeping a single row per CDR3 protein. The data show about 470,000 distinct CDR3 sequences, 20% seen once. Study-wide results and caveats: Persistent patients had more shared public clonotypes (under 3,000) than new patients (around 1,000).

The CDR3 has 12 amino acids. J gave up 5 bases and V 7 bases, and 3 bases lay outside the gene matches. The germline V gene encodes CDR1 SGHRS and CDR2 YFSETQ. The source of this sequence is a female donor with Graves disease. The sequencing here drew on peripheral blood mononuclear cells (PBMCs), taken when the disease was refractory, from a patient treated with antithyroid drugs. This chain joins TRBV5-1 and TRBJ1-2, with 9 positions matching TRBD1. The CDR3 sequence: CASAGQGYGYTF. The CDR3 DNA sequence: TGCGCCAGCGCGGGACAGGGATATGGCTACACCTTC.